What follows are 27 T cell receptor beta chains derived from one specimen sequenced in a study of T cell responses to AZD1222 COVID-19 vaccine. Assay used: immunoSEQ multiplex PCR; TCRdb lists only in-frame clones, some missing. This sample has about 190,000 clones, with approximately 92% found just once. This sample comprised peripheral blood, obtained on day 0 of AZD1222 vaccination. All receptors derive from an adult in good health.

The chain has TRBV9 and TRBJ2-5; D is possibly TRBD1 (5 bases). Germline values: CDR1 SGDLS, CDR2 YYNGEE. V lost 0 bases and J lost 7, with 10 bases in between. The CDR3 consists of 13 residues. This chain's CDR3 is CASSVDQGGTQYF. DNA of the CDR3: TGTGCCAGCAGCGTAGATCAGGGTGGGACCCAGTACTTC.

Only a few counts were recorded for this clone. V and J are TRBV6-5 and TRBJ1-5; a weak D match, TRBD1 (6 bases). V was trimmed by 6 bases and J by 6 bases, leaving 12 bases between them. The CDR3 extends over 13 amino acids. The germline CDR1 and CDR2 sequences are MNHEY and SVGAGI. The CDR3 coding sequence is TGTGCCAGCAGAACAGGGTGGGGTCAGCCCCAGCATTTT. Its translation is CASRTGWGQPQHF.

J is TRBJ2-3 and V is TRBV12-3 or TRBV12-4; D tentatively fits TRBD1 or TRBD2 (5 bases each). Trimming took 3 bases from V and 5 from J, leaving 9 bases between them. This CDR3 spans 13 amino acids. The CDR3 bases are TGTGCCAGCAGTTTTCGGGGACGAGATACGCAGTATTTT. Amino acids: CASSFRGRDTQYF.

For the CDR3, the DNA is TGTGCCAGCAGTCCACAGGGGTTCCCTAACTATGGCTACACCTTC. Encoded protein: CASSPQGFPNYGYTF. This chain connects TRBV7-3 to TRBJ1-2; 7 positions match TRBD1. Germline-derived CDR1 and CDR2 are SGHTA and FQGTGA. V trimming: 6 bases; J trimming: 0 bases; junction bases outside the gene matches: 7. The CDR3 is 15 residues long.

The rearrangement joins TRBV4-3 to TRBJ1-1; D not resolved. The CDR3 spans 13 residues. V lost 4 bases and J lost 0, with 6 bases in between. Per germline, CDR1 LGHNA and CDR2 YSLEER. The CDR3 sequence is CASSPELNTEAFF. The CDR3 bases are TGCGCCAGCAGCCCGGAGTTGAACACTGAAGCTTTCTTT.

The V and J genes are TRBV30 and TRBJ2-5; D is perhaps TRBD1 or TRBD2 (6 bases each). CDR3 length: 11 residues. V was trimmed by 8 bases and J by 4 bases, leaving 11 bases between them. Germline V gene data show CDR1 as GTSNPN and CDR2 as SVGIG (reference sequence). DNA of the CDR3: TGTGCCCGAGGGGGAGGAGAGACCCAGTACTTC. Protein sequence: CARGGGETQYF. The variable domain in full, completed from reference TRBV30 and TRBJ2-5, reads SQTIHQWPATLVQPVGSPLSLECTVEGTSNPNLYWYRQAAGRGLQLLFYSVGIGQISSEVPQNLSASRPQDRQFILSSKKLLLSDSGFYLCARGGGETQYFGPGTRLLVL.

The chain couples TRBV11-2 to TRBJ2-7; D is perhaps TRBD2 (5 bases). Germline lookup yields CDR1 SGHAT and CDR2 FQNNGV. The V end lost 1 base, the J end lost 1 base, and 20 bases lay between the germline ends. The CDR3 is made up of 18 amino acids. The CDR3 protein is CASSLGVGYGSLSYEQYF. The CDR3 DNA reads as TGTGCCAGCAGCTTAGGGGTAGGGTATGGGAGCCTGTCCTACGAGCAGTACTTC.

The chain uses TRBV19 and TRBJ1-4, with D hard to call. The CDR3 runs to 14 residues. The ends were cut back, 6 bases at V and 2 bases at J, with 10 bases in the middle. The germline CDR1 and CDR2 sequences are LNHDA and SQIVND (reference sequence). The CDR3 region has the DNA TGTGCCAGTAGCCCGACAACTACTAATGAAAAACTGTTTTTT. It codes for CASSPTTTNEKLFF.

J is TRBJ2-1 and V is TRBV12-3 or TRBV12-4; the D is unclear. Trimming pared 3 bases from V and 8 bases from J, leaving 11 bases between. CDR3 length: 13 residues. CDR3 bases: TGTGCCAGCAGTTTTACAGCACCCGATGAGCAGTTCTTC. This translates into CASSFTAPDEQFF.

This chain links TRBV28 with TRBJ1-2; a weak D match, TRBD1 (5 bases). The CDR3 is made up of 13 amino acids. V lost 5 bases to trimming and J lost 4 bases, with 11 bases between them. Germline assignment: CDR1 MDHEN and CDR2 SYDVKM. This chain's CDR3 is CASSPHQGYGYTF. CDR3 DNA: TGTGCCAGCAGTCCTCACCAGGGCTATGGCTACACCTTC.

The rearrangement links TRBV25-1 to TRBJ1-3, with 7 bases that match TRBD1. Germline V gene sequence: CDR1 MGHDK, CDR2 SYGVNS. V dropped 6 bases and J dropped 2; count of bases not matched to a gene: 4. The CDR3 covers 14 residues. This CDR3 reads CASSLGTAGNTIYF. The CDR3 coding sequence is TGTGCCAGCAGCCTAGGGACAGCTGGAAACACCATATATTTT. Drawing the rest from reference TRBV25-1 and TRBJ1-3, the complete variable domain is EADIYQTPRYLVIGTGKKITLECSQTMGHDKMYWYQQDPGMELHLIHYSYGVNSTEKGDLSSESTVSRIRTEHFPLTLESARPSHTSQYLCASSLGTAGNTIYFGEGSWLTVV.

The chain has TRBV6-5 and TRBJ1-2; 8 positions match TRBD1. V shed 6 bases, J shed 8 bases, and the junction held 2 bases outside the gene matches. CDR1 is MNHEY and CDR2 is SVGAGI in the germline V gene. The CDR3 sequence is 11 residues long. In DNA, the CDR3 is TGTGCCAGCAGACGGACAGGGGGCTACACCTTC. It translates to CASRRTGGYTF.

The chain links TRBV4-2 to TRBJ2-1; 7 bases are a match to TRBD2. The length of the CDR3 is 15 residues. Germline CDR1 LGHNA, CDR2 YNFKEQ. Trimming removed 6 bases from V and 2 bases from J; junction bases left unmatched: 7. Written as DNA, the CDR3 is TGTGCCAGCAGGGGAGCGGGGTCCGCCTACAATGAGCAGTTCTTC. Amino acids: CASRGAGSAYNEQFF.

This chain connects TRBV6-2 or TRBV6-3 to TRBJ1-4; no firm D call. The CDR3 loop spans 15 amino acids. V lost 5 bases, J lost 7 bases, and 17 bases lay in between. CDR1 is MNHEY, CDR2 SVGEGT, per germline. CDR3 DNA sequence: TGTGCCAGCAGTCGGGGAGCTGGATCTGTTGAAAAACTGTTTTTT. It encodes CASSRGAGSVEKLFF.

The chain combines TRBV5-1 with TRBJ1-1; TRBD1 agrees at 7 bases. The germline V gene has CDR1 SGHRS and CDR2 YFSETQ. The CDR3 spans 14 residues. The V and J ends lost 5 bases and 5 bases, in that order; junction bases with no gene match: 9. This CDR3 is CASRPTGAETEAFF. The CDR3 nucleotides read TGCGCCAGCAGACCCACAGGGGCAGAAACTGAAGCTTTCTTT. Full variable domain (missing parts from reference TRBV5-1 and TRBJ1-1): KAGVTQTPRYLIKTRGQQVTLSCSPISGHRSVSWYQQTPGQGLQFLFEYFSETQRNKGNFPGRFSGRQFSNSRSEMNVSTLELGDSALYLCASRPTGAETEAFFGQGTRLTVV.

This sequence joins TRBV19 and TRBJ2-6; D gene uncertain. The CDR3 runs 16 residues. V lost 7 bases and J 1 base, leaving 14 bases between the germline ends. The germline gives CDR1 LNHDA, CDR2 SQIVND (reference sequence). CDR3 DNA: TGTGCCAGTACCCCCATCGCAGCATCTGGGGCCAACGTCCTGACTTTC. It yields the protein CASTPIAASGANVLTF.

This chain joins TRBV7-9 and TRBJ1-2, with 7 bases that match TRBD1. V lost 1 base and J lost 3; bases outside the gene matches: 11. The CDR3 spans 17 residues. Germline CDR1 SEHNR, CDR2 FQNEAQ (reference sequence). The chain's CDR3 is CASSLGSGGLVDYGYTF. CDR3 sequence (DNA): TGTGCCAGCAGCTTAGGTTCAGGGGGTCTGGTGGACTATGGCTACACCTTC.

The chain has TRBV27 and TRBJ1-2, with 10 bases aligning to TRBD1. The CDR3 length is 15 residues. Germline lookup yields CDR1 MNHEY and CDR2 SMNVEV (reference sequence). V trimming: 5 bases; J trimming: 8 bases; junction bases outside the gene matches: 11. The CDR3 protein is CASSPHETGGLGYTF. CDR3 coding DNA: TGTGCCAGCAGTCCGCACGAGACAGGGGGCTTAGGCTACACCTTC.

The chain joins TRBV29-1 to TRBJ1-1; possibly TRBD1 for D (5 bases). CDR1 SQVTM and CDR2 ANQGSEA come from the germline V gene. This CDR3 has 12 amino acids. Trimming left V 4 bases short and J 4 bases short, with 10 bases between. In nucleotides, the CDR3 is TGCAGCGTTGTCGAGGGGTTCACTGAAGCTTTCTTT. Encoded protein: CSVVEGFTEAFF. The full variable domain, its missing parts supplied by reference TRBV29-1 and TRBJ1-1, is SAVISQKPSRDICQRGTSLTIQCQVDSQVTMMFWYRQQPGQSLTLIATANQGSEATYESGFVIDKFPISRPNLTFSTLTVSNMSPEDSSIYLCSVVEGFTEAFFGQGTRLTVV.

This clone is medium-sized. The rearrangement uses TRBV5-8 and TRBJ1-3; D perhaps matches TRBD1 (6 bases). The CDR3 totals 14 residues. V lost 6 bases and J 0 bases, leaving 10 bases between the germline ends. Germline lookup yields CDR1 SGHTS and CDR2 YDEGEE. CDR3 nucleotide sequence: TGTGCCAGCACCCTGACAGGCTCTGGAAACACCATATATTTT. Translated, it gives CASTLTGSGNTIYF.

In its sample, this clone was seen a few times. This rearrangement joins TRBV19 to TRBJ1-1; D call uncertain. The CDR3 covers 13 residues. Germline V gene sequence: CDR1 LNHDA, CDR2 SQIVND (reference sequence). The V end was cut by 2 bases, the J end by 3 bases, with 7 bases between. CDR3 sequence reads: CASSIPRYTEAFF. The CDR3 DNA reads as TGTGCCAGTAGTATACCCCGCTACACTGAAGCTTTCTTT.

This chain connects TRBV7-9 to TRBJ2-3; 7 bases fit TRBD2. Trimming removed 5 bases from V and 1 base from J; junction bases left unmatched: 12. Germline V CDR1 and CDR2: SEHNR, FQNEAQ (reference sequence). This CDR3 region has 17 residues. The CDR3 region is CASSDADERGGTDTQYF. The CDR3 DNA is TGTGCCAGCAGCGATGCAGATGAGCGGGGCGGCACAGATACGCAGTATTTT.

This rearrangement joins TRBV6-6 to TRBJ2-7; D remains ambiguous. Trimming cost V 6 bases and J 6 bases, with 12 bases left between them. CDR1 is MNHNY, CDR2 SVGAGI, per germline (reference sequence). The CDR3 loop spans 12 amino acids. The CDR3 coding sequence is TGTGCCAGCAGCCTTACTTGGGGCGAGCAGTACTTC. It encodes CASSLTWGEQYF.

The genes are TRBV4-1 and TRBJ2-3; 12 positions match TRBD2. CDR3 size: 17 residues. Germline V CDR1 and CDR2: MGHRA, YSYEKL. The trim removed 4 bases at V and 2 bases at J, leaving 7 bases unmatched. The CDR3 reads CASSRGLAGRNTDTQYF. CDR3 DNA sequence: TGCGCCAGCAGCCGCGGACTAGCGGGGAGAAACACAGATACGCAGTATTTT.

V gene TRBV2 combines with J gene TRBJ2-5, with 7 bases matching TRBD1. Germline V gene sequence: CDR1 SNHLY, CDR2 FYNNEI. The CDR3 spans 14 residues. J was trimmed by 5 bases and V by 11 bases; bases with no gene match: 14. CDR3 residues: CAVEKDRIGETQYF. The DNA for the CDR3 is TGTGCCGTCGAAAAGGACAGGATCGGGGAGACCCAGTACTTC. The full variable domain, with the rest looked up from reference TRBV2 and TRBJ2-5, is EPEVTQTPSHQVTQMGQEVILRCVPISNHLYFYWYRQILGQKVEFLVSFYNNEISEKSEIFDDQFSVERPDGSNFTLKIRSTKLEDSAMYFCAVEKDRIGETQYFGPGTRLLVL.

The chain couples TRBV5-6 to TRBJ2-7; 11 bases are a match to TRBD2. Per germline, CDR1 SGHDT and CDR2 YYEEEE. CDR3 length: 15 amino acids. Germline trimming cut 2 bases from V and 2 bases from J; bases unmatched to any gene: 3. The CDR3 sequence: CASSLMTSGAYEQYF. The CDR3 DNA sequence: TGTGCCAGCAGCTTAATGACTAGCGGGGCCTACGAGCAGTACTTC.

V gene TRBV10-2 combines with J gene TRBJ1-6; 7 nucleotides match TRBD1. This CDR3 comprises 14 residues. Per the germline V gene, CDR1 is WSHSY and CDR2 is SAAADI. V dropped 8 bases and J dropped 7; count of bases not matched to a gene: 8. The CDR3 sequence is CASGSGTANSPLHF. The DNA of the CDR3 is TGCGCCAGCGGGTCGGGGACAGCCAATTCACCCCTCCACTTT.